Listed below are T cell receptor beta chains from one sample, sequenced in a study of blood T cell repertoires in COVID-19. Libraries were prepared by immunoSEQ multiplex PCR; TCRdb keeps only in-frame clonotypes and omits some of them. This sample yields 300,000 or so clones, of which 85% to 90% are seen a single time; less than 3.5% belongs to the top ten. Source material: peripheral blood. The receptors were gathered from a woman between 25 and 40 years old with COVID-19, enrolled during active disease. CDR3s include the opening cysteine and the closing phenylalanine or tryptophan. Each record gives: V gene, clone size, D gene, J gene, CDR3 length, CDR3 DNA, CDR3 protein. A D gene is named only where the DNA matches it firmly. Expanded clones are given a class, and other clones once, few, many or no size at all.

V gene: TRBV4-1; clone size: NA; D gene: TRBD1; J gene: TRBJ1-5; CDR3 length: 17; CDR3 DNA: TGCGCCAGCAGCCGGACCGGACAGGGTTATAGCAATCAGCCCCAGCATTTT; CDR3 protein: CASSRTGQGYSNQPQHF
V gene: TRBV6-6; clone size: NA; D gene: TRBD1; J gene: TRBJ2-3; CDR3 length: 13; CDR3 DNA: TGTGCCAGCAGTTACCCCGGGACAGGGGGCTTGTATTTT; CDR3 protein: CASSYPGTGGLYF
V gene: TRBV12-3/TRBV12-4; clone size: NA; D gene: TRBD1; J gene: TRBJ1-2; CDR3 length: 13; CDR3 DNA: TGTGCCAGCAGCCTGGGACAGCTATATGGCTACACCTTC; CDR3 protein: CASSLGQLYGYTF
V gene: TRBV5-5; clone size: NA; D gene: NA; J gene: TRBJ1-1; CDR3 length: 14; CDR3 DNA: TGTGCCAGCAGCCGGGGACTTTTGAACACTGAAGCTTTCTTT; CDR3 protein: CASSRGLLNTEAFF
V gene: TRBV7-8; clone size: once; D gene: NA; J gene: TRBJ2-7; CDR3 length: 11; CDR3 DNA: TGTGCCAGCAGCCCGGGGAACGAGCAGTACTTC; CDR3 protein: CASSPGNEQYF
V gene: TRBV18; clone size: NA; D gene: TRBD1; J gene: TRBJ1-2; CDR3 length: 13; CDR3 DNA: TGTGCCAGCTCACCACAGGGGGCGCATGGCTACACCTTC; CDR3 protein: CASSPQGAHGYTF
V gene: TRBV6-5; clone size: NA; D gene: NA; J gene: TRBJ2-1; CDR3 length: 12; CDR3 DNA: TGTGCCAGCAGTTACGGGCGGGATGAGCAGTTCTTC; CDR3 protein: CASSYGRDEQFF
V gene: TRBV25-1; clone size: NA; D gene: TRBD2; J gene: TRBJ2-5; CDR3 length: 15; CDR3 DNA: TGTGCCAGCAACGCAGCGGGGGCTAGCAAAGAGACCCAGTACTTC; CDR3 protein: CASNAAGASKETQYF
V gene: TRBV28; clone size: NA; D gene: NA; J gene: TRBJ2-5; CDR3 length: 13; CDR3 DNA: TGTGCCAGCACATCTGAGGAACGGGAGACCCAGTACTTC; CDR3 protein: CASTSEERETQYF
V gene: TRBV11-1; clone size: NA; D gene: NA; J gene: TRBJ1-1; CDR3 length: 15; CDR3 DNA: TGTGCCAGCAGCTTAGGGAGGGCCCGGGGGACTGAAGCTTTCTTT; CDR3 protein: CASSLGRARGTEAFF
V gene: TRBV3-1/TRBV3-2; clone size: NA; D gene: NA; J gene: TRBJ1-4; CDR3 length: 13; CDR3 DNA: TGTGCCAGCAGCCGCTCGTTTTATACGGAACTGTTTTTT; CDR3 protein: CASSRSFYTELFF
V gene: TRBV28; clone size: NA; D gene: TRBD2; J gene: TRBJ2-7; CDR3 length: 17; CDR3 DNA: TGTGCCAGCAGTTTCCCTCGGACTAGCGGTCCCAATTACGAGCAGTACTTC; CDR3 protein: CASSFPRTSGPNYEQYF
V gene: TRBV30; clone size: NA; D gene: NA; J gene: TRBJ1-2; CDR3 length: 15; CDR3 DNA: TGTGCCTGGAGTTCAGGGTTGCGGGGTAACTATGGCTACACCTTC; CDR3 protein: CAWSSGLRGNYGYTF
V gene: TRBV18; clone size: once; D gene: NA; J gene: TRBJ2-5; CDR3 length: 16; CDR3 DNA: TGTGCCAGCTCACCTATTCTCACCATGGCATCGCCGACCCAGTACTTC; CDR3 protein: CASSPILTMASPTQYF
V gene: TRBV7-8; clone size: NA; D gene: NA; J gene: TRBJ1-1; CDR3 length: 17; CDR3 DNA: TGTGCCAGCAGCTTAGTAACGCTTGCAGAGGGTTGGCCTGAAGCTTTCTTT; CDR3 protein: CASSLVTLAEGWPEAFF
V gene: TRBV5-4; clone size: NA; D gene: NA; J gene: TRBJ1-6; CDR3 length: 13; CDR3 DNA: TGTGCCAGCAGCCAGGACAGAGGATCACCCCTCCACTTT; CDR3 protein: CASSQDRGSPLHF
V gene: TRBV10-1; clone size: NA; D gene: NA; J gene: TRBJ1-2; CDR3 length: 16; CDR3 DNA: TGCGCCAGCAGTGAGTCGAGAACAGGTCGACCCAACGGCTACACCTTC; CDR3 protein: CASSESRTGRPNGYTF
V gene: TRBV11-2; clone size: NA; D gene: NA; J gene: TRBJ2-2; CDR3 length: 14; CDR3 DNA: TGTGCCAGCACCCGGGGTCCTAACACCGGGGAGCTGTTTTTT; CDR3 protein: CASTRGPNTGELFF
V gene: TRBV5-4; clone size: NA; D gene: NA; J gene: TRBJ2-7; CDR3 length: 11; CDR3 DNA: TGTGCCACCCATGGGGGGTTCGAGCAGTACTTC; CDR3 protein: CATHGGFEQYF
V gene: TRBV19; clone size: NA; D gene: TRBD1; J gene: TRBJ1-3; CDR3 length: 15; CDR3 DNA: TGTGCCAGTAGTGTGGACAGGGAACCTGGAAACACCATATATTTT; CDR3 protein: CASSVDREPGNTIYF
V gene: TRBV6-5; clone size: once; D gene: NA; J gene: TRBJ1-2; CDR3 length: 12; CDR3 DNA: TGTGCCAGCAGTTCCCGGGTCACTGGCTACACCTTC; CDR3 protein: CASSSRVTGYTF
V gene: TRBV18; clone size: NA; D gene: NA; J gene: TRBJ1-2; CDR3 length: 13; CDR3 DNA: TGTGCCAGCTCACTAGGCGGAGGGAATGGCTACACCTTC; CDR3 protein: CASSLGGGNGYTF
V gene: TRBV6-5; clone size: NA; D gene: TRBD2; J gene: TRBJ2-1; CDR3 length: 16; CDR3 DNA: TGTGCCAGCAGTTACTCCGCGGGAGGGGAGGGGGGTGAGCAGTTCTTC; CDR3 protein: CASSYSAGGEGGEQFF
V gene: TRBV28; clone size: NA; D gene: NA; J gene: TRBJ1-5; CDR3 length: 15; CDR3 DNA: TGTGCCAGCAGTTCCGCAGGGGTACTCTATCAGCCCCAGCATTTT; CDR3 protein: CASSSAGVLYQPQHF
V gene: TRBV27; clone size: NA; D gene: NA; J gene: TRBJ1-2; CDR3 length: 14; CDR3 DNA: TGTGCCAGCAGTCCCCCGGGAGGTGGCTATGGCTACACCTTC; CDR3 protein: CASSPPGGGYGYTF
V gene: TRBV5-4; clone size: NA; D gene: TRBD2; J gene: TRBJ2-1; CDR3 length: 16; CDR3 DNA: TGTGCCAGCAGCGCCCCTAGCGGGAGGGCCTCCAATGAGCAGTTCTTC; CDR3 protein: CASSAPSGRASNEQFF
V gene: TRBV27; clone size: NA; D gene: NA; J gene: TRBJ2-7; CDR3 length: 13; CDR3 DNA: TGTGCCAGCAGTTTATCGGCAGCCTACGAGCAGTACTTC; CDR3 protein: CASSLSAAYEQYF
V gene: TRBV19; clone size: NA; D gene: NA; J gene: TRBJ1-5; CDR3 length: 14; CDR3 DNA: TGTGCCAGTAACCCCCAAGAGAGGGATCAGCCCCAGCATTTT; CDR3 protein: CASNPQERDQPQHF
V gene: TRBV5-1; clone size: NA; D gene: TRBD2; J gene: TRBJ2-1; CDR3 length: 17; CDR3 DNA: TGCGCCAGCAGCCCCGGGGTAGCGGGAGTAATTCTCAATGAGCAGTTCTTC; CDR3 protein: CASSPGVAGVILNEQFF
V gene: TRBV10-3; clone size: NA; D gene: TRBD1; J gene: TRBJ1-1; CDR3 length: 15; CDR3 DNA: TGTGCCATCAGTTTCTCAGGGGGTAGTGACACTGAAGCTTTCTTT; CDR3 protein: CAISFSGGSDTEAFF
V gene: TRBV18; clone size: NA; D gene: NA; J gene: TRBJ2-1; CDR3 length: 14; CDR3 DNA: TGTGCCAGCTCACCAGGCTCGTTAGGGGGTGAGCAGTTCTTC; CDR3 protein: CASSPGSLGGEQFF
V gene: TRBV27; clone size: NA; D gene: TRBD1; J gene: TRBJ2-6; CDR3 length: 17; CDR3 DNA: TGTGCCAGCAAAAGTCAGGGGGCGAACTCTGGGGCCAACGTCCTGACTTTC; CDR3 protein: CASKSQGANSGANVLTF
V gene: TRBV12-3/TRBV12-4; clone size: NA; D gene: NA; J gene: TRBJ1-1; CDR3 length: 13; CDR3 DNA: TGTGCCAGCAGTGTTACGGGGAACACTGAAGCTTTCTTT; CDR3 protein: CASSVTGNTEAFF
V gene: TRBV19; clone size: few; D gene: TRBD1; J gene: TRBJ1-1; CDR3 length: 12; CDR3 DNA: TGTGCCAGTAGTTTCGACAGGGGAAGGGCTTTCTTT; CDR3 protein: CASSFDRGRAFF
V gene: TRBV20-1; clone size: NA; D gene: NA; J gene: TRBJ1-2; CDR3 length: 12; CDR3 DNA: TGCAGTGCTAGTTCTGTGGGAGGAGGCTACACCTTC; CDR3 protein: CSASSVGGGYTF
V gene: TRBV5-4; clone size: NA; D gene: NA; J gene: TRBJ1-2; CDR3 length: 13; CDR3 DNA: TGTGCCAGCAGCTTGTGGACTACGGATGGCTACACCTTC; CDR3 protein: CASSLWTTDGYTF
V gene: TRBV7-9; clone size: NA; D gene: NA; J gene: TRBJ2-5; CDR3 length: 17; CDR3 DNA: TGTGCCAGCAGCTTAATGACCCAGGGGAAGACTCCCGAGCCCCAGTACTTC; CDR3 protein: CASSLMTQGKTPEPQYF